This TCR beta chain was identified in a study of technical replicates of blood from a few donors. V lost 1 base to trimming and J lost 9 bases; unmatched junction nucleotides: 6. Germline CDR1 and CDR2: SGHAT and FQNNGV. The CDR3 extends over 14 amino acids. Only in-frame clones appear in the TCRdb table, and some are missing; sequencing was by immunoSEQ multiplex PCR. The data show 85,000 to 100,000 clones, with 90% to 97% seen just once and less than 0.25% held by the top ten. Sequences were obtained from T cells isolated from PBMCs. The chain links TRBV11-2 to TRBJ2-1, with TRBD2 matching over 7 bases. This sequence was found in a human donor in good health. The CDR3 sequence: CASSLGREVLEQFF. The CDR3 bases are TGTGCCAGCAGCTTAGGTCGGGAGGTGCTTGAGCAGTTCTTC.